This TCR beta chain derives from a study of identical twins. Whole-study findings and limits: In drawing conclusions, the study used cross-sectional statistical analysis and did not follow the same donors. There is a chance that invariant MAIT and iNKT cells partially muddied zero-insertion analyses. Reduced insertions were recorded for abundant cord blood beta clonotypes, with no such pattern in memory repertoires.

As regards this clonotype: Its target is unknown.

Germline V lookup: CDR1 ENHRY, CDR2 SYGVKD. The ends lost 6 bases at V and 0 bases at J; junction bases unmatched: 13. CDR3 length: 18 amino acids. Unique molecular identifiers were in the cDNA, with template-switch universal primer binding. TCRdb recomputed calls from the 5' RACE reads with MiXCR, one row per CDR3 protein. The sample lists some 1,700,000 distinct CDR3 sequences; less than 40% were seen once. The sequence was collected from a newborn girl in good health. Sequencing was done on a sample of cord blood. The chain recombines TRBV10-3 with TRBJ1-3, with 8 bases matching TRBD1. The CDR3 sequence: CAISTVDRGYVSGNTIYF. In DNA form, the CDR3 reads TGTGCCATCAGCACTGTTGACAGGGGATACGTCTCTGGAAACACCATATATTTT.